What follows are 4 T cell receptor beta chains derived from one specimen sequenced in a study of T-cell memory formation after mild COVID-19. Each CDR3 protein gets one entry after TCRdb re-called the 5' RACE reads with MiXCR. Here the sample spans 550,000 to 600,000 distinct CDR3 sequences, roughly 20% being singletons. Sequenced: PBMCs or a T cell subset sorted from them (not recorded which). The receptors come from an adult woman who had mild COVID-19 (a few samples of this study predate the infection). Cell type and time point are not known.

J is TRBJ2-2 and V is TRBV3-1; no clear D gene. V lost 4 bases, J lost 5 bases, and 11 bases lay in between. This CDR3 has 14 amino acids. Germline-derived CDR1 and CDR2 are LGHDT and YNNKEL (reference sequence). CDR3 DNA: TGTGCCAGCAGCCCCCGGTGGGGAACCGGGGAGCTGTTTTTT. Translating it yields CASSPRWGTGELFF.

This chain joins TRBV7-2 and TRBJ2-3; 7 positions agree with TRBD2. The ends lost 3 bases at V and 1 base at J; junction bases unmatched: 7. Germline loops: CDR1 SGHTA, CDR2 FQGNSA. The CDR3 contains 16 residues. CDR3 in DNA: TGTGCCAGCAGCTTTGGCGGGAGTCTTCGCACAGATACGCAGTATTTT. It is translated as CASSFGGSLRTDTQYF. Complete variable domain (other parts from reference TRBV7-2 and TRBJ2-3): GAGVSQSPSNKVTEKGKDVELRCDPISGHTALYWYRQSLGQGLEFLIYFQGNSAPDKSGLPSDRFSAERTGGSVSTLTIQRTQQEDSAVYLCASSFGGSLRTDTQYFGPGTRLTVL.

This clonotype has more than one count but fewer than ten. CDR3 sequence: CSVMGSGQPQHF. The CDR3 nucleotides are TGCAGCGTGATGGGGTCAGGTCAGCCCCAGCATTTT. The chain joins TRBV29-1 to TRBJ1-5; D unresolved. V lost 6 bases to trimming and J lost 6 bases, with 12 bases between them. The CDR3 length is 12 residues. The germline V gene encodes CDR1 SQVTM and CDR2 ANQGSEA.

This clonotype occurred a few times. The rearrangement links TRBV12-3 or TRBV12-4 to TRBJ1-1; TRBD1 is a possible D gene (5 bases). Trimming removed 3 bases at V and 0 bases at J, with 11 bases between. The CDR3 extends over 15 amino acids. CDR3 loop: CASSFGGGVNTEAFF. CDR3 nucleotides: TGTGCCAGCAGTTTCGGGGGAGGGGTGAACACTGAAGCTTTCTTT.